Reported below is one T cell receptor beta chain. An end of the junction differs from the germline gene, which may be a read error. TCR beta CDR3 regions were amplified from RNA. TCR CDR3 regions were first amplified by RT-PCR with HTBI primers. MiXCR was run by TCRdb on the multiplex PCR reads, yielding one entry per CDR3 protein. The repertoire has 700,000 to 950,000 distinct CDR3 sequences, roughly a third of them found once; the top ten carry 30% to 40%. Stability of Graves' hyperthyroidism was defined as absent ophthalmopathy progression within 18 months. The data were obtained in a study of T cells in Graves' hyperthyroidism and ophthalmopathy. The CDR3 is 13 amino acids.

The receptor was derived from a woman aged 40 to 50 with Graves' hyperthyroidism. The V call is TRBV12-3 or TRBV12-4, the J call TRBJ1-2, with D uncertain. The sequenced material came from blood. CDR3 loop: CASSLPPKYGYAF. CDR3 bases: TGTGCCAGCAGTTTACCACCTAAATATGGCTACGCCTTC.